Below are 13 T cell receptor beta chains sequenced from a single sample in a study of response to subunit inactivated influenza vaccine. TCRdb re-analysed the RT-PCR reads in MiXCR, keeping a single row per CDR3 protein. Of 600,000 to 850,000 distinct CDR3 sequences detected, 12% to 15% appear once; the ten largest clones hold approximately 7.6%. The sequenced sample was PBMCs from blood, obtained around 15 days before vaccination. The receptors shown here come from a man aged 45 to 65 who received an inactivated influenza vaccine.

This sequence joins TRBV6-1 and TRBJ2-1; 9 bases align to TRBD2. Germline values: CDR1 MNHNS, CDR2 SASEGT. J was trimmed by 5 bases and V by 6 bases; bases with no gene match: 8. The CDR3 loop spans 15 amino acids. CDR3 coding DNA: TGTGCCAGCAGATCTGGGACTAGCCAGAACAATGAGCAGTTCTTC. Translation gives CASRSGTSQNNEQFF.

The V gene is TRBV14, the J gene TRBJ2-5; 9 positions match TRBD2. After removal of 2 bases from V and 0 bases from J, the junction contained 1 base not matched to a gene. The germline V gene encodes CDR1 SGHDN and CDR2 FVKESK. The CDR3 has 15 amino acids. The CDR3 region has the DNA TGTGCCAGCAGCCAACTAGCGGGATACCAAGAGACCCAGTACTTC. It is translated as CASSQLAGYQETQYF.

V and J are TRBV20-1 and TRBJ2-7; 9 bases match TRBD2. The CDR3 runs to 17 residues. The germline V gene encodes CDR1 DFQATT and CDR2 SNEGSKA (reference sequence). The CDR3 DNA reads as TGCTGCGCTACCGACGCGCGAGGCGGGAGGGGTACCTACGAGCAGTACTTC. It is translated as CCATDARGGRGTYEQYF.

This clonotype occurred many times. The chain combines TRBV4-1 with TRBJ2-1; TRBD2 matches 7 bases. With 4 bases clipped from V and 7 bases from J, the junction kept 4 bases outside the gene matches. CDR1 is MGHRA and CDR2 is YSYEKL in the germline V gene. The CDR3 is made up of 13 amino acids. CDR3 loop: CASSLLAANEQFF. Written as DNA, the CDR3 is TGCGCCAGCAGCCTTCTAGCGGCAAATGAGCAGTTCTTC.

V and J are TRBV5-1 and TRBJ2-3; D perhaps matches TRBD2 (5 bases). V was cut by 1 base and J by 1 base, with 10 bases left in between. The CDR3 is 15 amino acids. Germline values: CDR1 SGHRS, CDR2 YFSETQ. CDR3 in amino acids: CASSLSGKGTDTQYF. DNA of the CDR3: TGCGCCAGCAGCTTGAGCGGAAAAGGCACAGATACGCAGTATTTT. The whole variable domain, filled in from reference TRBV5-1 and TRBJ2-3, reads KAGVTQTPRYLIKTRGQQVTLSCSPISGHRSVSWYQQTPGQGLQFLFEYFSETQRNKGNFPGRFSGRQFSNSRSEMNVSTLELGDSALYLCASSLSGKGTDTQYFGPGTRLTVL.

V gene TRBV7-3 combines with J gene TRBJ2-2; D is unclear. Germline V gene sequence: CDR1 SGHTA, CDR2 FQGTGA. This CDR3 region has 13 residues. The V end lost 1 base, the J end lost 6 bases, and 6 bases lay between the germline ends. CDR3 amino acids: CASSLNPAGELFF. The CDR3 coding sequence is TGTGCCAGCAGCTTAAATCCTGCCGGGGAGCTGTTTTTT.

The V and J genes are TRBV7-9 and TRBJ2-5, with D perhaps TRBD1 or TRBD2 (5 bases each). V was trimmed by 3 bases and J by 2 bases, leaving 19 bases between them. The CDR3 loop spans 17 amino acids. CDR1 is SEHNR and CDR2 is FQNEAQ in the germline V gene (reference sequence). CDR3 region: CASSLGTRGVAQETQYF. CDR3 sequence (DNA): TGTGCCAGCAGCTTGGGGACGCGAGGGGTAGCTCAAGAGACCCAGTACTTC.

This sequence joins TRBV5-1 and TRBJ2-3, with D possibly called TRBD1 or TRBD2 (5 bases each). The CDR3 loop spans 14 amino acids. Trimming took off 4 bases at V and 5 bases at J, with 14 bases between the two ends. Germline assignment: CDR1 SGHRS and CDR2 YFSETQ. In DNA form, the CDR3 reads TGCGCCAGCAGCGCTGGTGGGGGTGGAGATACGCAGTATTTT. As protein: CASSAGGGGDTQYF.

This clonotype turned up a few times. The V and J genes are TRBV5-1 and TRBJ2-5; 11 bases fit TRBD2. J gave up 2 bases and V 3 bases, and 3 bases lay outside the gene matches. The CDR3 has 15 residues. The germline V gene has CDR1 SGHRS and CDR2 YFSETQ. As DNA, the CDR3 is TGCGCCAGCAGCTCACTAGCGGGAGAACAAGAGACCCAGTACTTC. Protein sequence: CASSSLAGEQETQYF.

This clonotype was seen a handful of times. This chain links TRBV7-2 with TRBJ1-1; 7 nucleotides match TRBD1. V trimming: 6 bases; J trimming: 4 bases; junction bases outside the gene matches: 5. Germline assignment: CDR1 SGHTA and CDR2 FQGNSA. The CDR3 consists of 13 residues. CDR3 residues: CASSRQGITEAFF. DNA for the CDR3: TGTGCCAGCAGTAGACAGGGAATCACTGAAGCTTTCTTT.

V gene TRBV12-3 or TRBV12-4 combines with J gene TRBJ1-1; TRBD1 might be the D (6 bases). V was clipped by 5 bases and J by 5 bases, with 15 bases between them. The CDR3 loop spans 14 amino acids. The CDR3 sequence: CASSVQGRGTEAFF. The CDR3 bases are TGTGCCAGCAGTGTACAGGGACGTGGGACTGAAGCTTTCTTT.

The CDR3 DNA follows: TGTGCCAGCAGCTTGAGTCTAGCGGGCCGCACAGATACGCAGTATTTT. Protein: CASSLSLAGRTDTQYF. V and J are TRBV5-5 and TRBJ2-3; the match to TRBD2 covers 8 bases. This CDR3 is built from 16 residues. Germline values: CDR1 SGHKS, CDR2 YYEKEE (reference sequence). V gave up 1 base and J gave up 1 base; unmatched junction bases: 5. Full variable domain (rest looked up from reference TRBV5-5 and TRBJ2-3): DAGVTQSPTHLIKTRGQQVTLRCSPISGHKSVSWYQQVLGQGPQFIFQYYEKEERGRGNFPDRFSARQFPNYSSELNVNALLLGDSALYLCASSLSLAGRTDTQYFGPGTRLTVL.

A few counts support this clonotype. The gene calls are TRBV27 and TRBJ2-2; maybe TRBD2 (6 bases). The length of the CDR3 is 13 residues. CDR1 MNHEY and CDR2 SMNVEV come from the germline V gene (reference sequence). V was shortened by 5 bases and J by 7 bases, with 11 bases between the two germline ends. In DNA, the CDR3 is TGTGCCAGCAGTCCGGGGGTGATCGGGGAGCTGTTTTTT. Amino acid sequence: CASSPGVIGELFF.